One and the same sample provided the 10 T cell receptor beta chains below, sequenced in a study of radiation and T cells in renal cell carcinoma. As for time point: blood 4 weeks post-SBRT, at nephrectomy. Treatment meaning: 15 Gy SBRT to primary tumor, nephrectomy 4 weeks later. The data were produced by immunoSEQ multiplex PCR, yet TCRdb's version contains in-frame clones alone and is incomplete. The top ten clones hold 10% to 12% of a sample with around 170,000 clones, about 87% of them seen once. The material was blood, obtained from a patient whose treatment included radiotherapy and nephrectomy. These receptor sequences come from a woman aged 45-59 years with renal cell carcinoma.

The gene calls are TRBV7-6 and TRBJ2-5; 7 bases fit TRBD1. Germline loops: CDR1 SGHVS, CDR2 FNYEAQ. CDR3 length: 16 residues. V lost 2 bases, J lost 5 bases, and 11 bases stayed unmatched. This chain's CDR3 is CASSLPWTGFWETQYF. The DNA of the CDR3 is TGTGCCAGCAGCTTACCCTGGACAGGTTTCTGGGAGACCCAGTACTTC.

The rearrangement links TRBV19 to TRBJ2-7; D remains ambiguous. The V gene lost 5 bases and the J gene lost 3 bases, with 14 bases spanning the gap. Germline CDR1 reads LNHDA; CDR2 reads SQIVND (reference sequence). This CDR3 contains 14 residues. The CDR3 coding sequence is TGTGCCAGTAGTTTGAGGTTTAGCAGCTACGAGCAGTACTTC. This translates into CASSLRFSSYEQYF.

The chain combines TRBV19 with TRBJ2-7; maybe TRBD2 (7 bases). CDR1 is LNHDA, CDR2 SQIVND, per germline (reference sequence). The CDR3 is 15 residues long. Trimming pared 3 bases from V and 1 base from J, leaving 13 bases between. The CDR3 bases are TGTGCCAGTAGTATTTCCGGGGGGCCGTCCTACGAGCAGTACTTC. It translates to CASSISGGPSYEQYF.

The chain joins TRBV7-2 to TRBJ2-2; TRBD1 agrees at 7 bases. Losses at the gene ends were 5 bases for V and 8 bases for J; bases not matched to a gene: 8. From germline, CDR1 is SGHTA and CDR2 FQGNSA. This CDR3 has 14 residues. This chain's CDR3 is CASSPRGPEGELFF. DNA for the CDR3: TGTGCCAGCAGCCCGAGGGGGCCGGAAGGGGAGCTGTTTTTT.

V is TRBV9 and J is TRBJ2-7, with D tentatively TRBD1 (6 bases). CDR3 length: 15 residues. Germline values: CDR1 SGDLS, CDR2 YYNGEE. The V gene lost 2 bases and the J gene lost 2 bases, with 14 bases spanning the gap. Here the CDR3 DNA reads TGTGCCAGCAGCGTCACAGGGACCGAGCCCTACGAGCAGTACTTC. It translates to CASSVTGTEPYEQYF.

Here the CDR3 reads CASSVVPGFTDTQYF. DNA for the CDR3: TGTGCCAGCAGCGTAGTACCCGGGTTCACAGATACGCAGTATTTT. The rearrangement links TRBV9 to TRBJ2-3; D not certain. The CDR3 spans 15 residues. V was clipped by 0 bases and J by 2 bases, with 10 bases between them. Germline lookup yields CDR1 SGDLS and CDR2 YYNGEE.

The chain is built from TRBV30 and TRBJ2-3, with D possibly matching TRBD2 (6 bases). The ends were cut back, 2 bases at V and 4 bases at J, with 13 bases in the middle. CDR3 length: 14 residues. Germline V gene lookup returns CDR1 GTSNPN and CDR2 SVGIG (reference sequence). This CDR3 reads CAWSISGGPDTQYF. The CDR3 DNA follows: TGTGCCTGGAGTATATCCGGGGGTCCAGATACGCAGTATTTT.

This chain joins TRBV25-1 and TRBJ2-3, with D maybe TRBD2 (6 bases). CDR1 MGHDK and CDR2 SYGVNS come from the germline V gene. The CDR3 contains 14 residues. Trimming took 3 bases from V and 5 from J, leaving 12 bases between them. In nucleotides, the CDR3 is TGTGCCAGCAGTGAGGGGCAGGAGGGAGATACGCAGTATTTT. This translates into CASSEGQEGDTQYF.

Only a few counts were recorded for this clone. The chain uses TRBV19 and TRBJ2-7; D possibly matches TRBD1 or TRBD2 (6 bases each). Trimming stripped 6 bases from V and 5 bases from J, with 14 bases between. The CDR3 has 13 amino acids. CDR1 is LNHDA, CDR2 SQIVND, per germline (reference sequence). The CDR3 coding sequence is TGTGCCAGTAGGGTCCGGGGGCGCCACGAGCAGTACTTC. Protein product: CASRVRGRHEQYF.

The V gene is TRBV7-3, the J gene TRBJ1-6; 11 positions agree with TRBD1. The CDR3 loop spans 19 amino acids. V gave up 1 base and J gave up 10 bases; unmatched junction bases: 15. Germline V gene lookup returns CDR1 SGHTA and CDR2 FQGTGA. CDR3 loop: CASSLRSRTGGHPLSPLHF. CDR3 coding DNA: TGTGCCAGCAGCTTAAGATCCCGGACAGGGGGCCATCCTTTATCACCCCTCCACTTT.